This TCR beta chain was identified in a study of T cells in Graves' hyperthyroidism and ophthalmopathy. Overall study findings and caveats: The model identified upcoming ophthalmopathy a median approximately six months ahead of onset. Most expanded thyroid clonotypes above 0.001 recurred in blood.

V lost 1 base to trimming and J lost 7 bases, with 10 bases between them. This CDR3 comprises 14 residues. Germline loops: CDR1 KGHDR, CDR2 SFDVKD. TCR beta CDR3 regions were amplified from RNA. Researchers ran a first-round RT-PCR on the TCR CDR3 using the HTBI primer set. Using its own MiXCR run on the multiplex PCR reads, TCRdb lists one record per CDR3 protein. The table has a few hundred thousand distinct CDR3 sequences, around 23% seen once. Uncontrolled infection, other autoimmune disease, pregnancy or lactation disqualified patients from enrolment. Diagnosis relied on clinical symptoms, serum thyroxine and TRAb, thyroid ultrasound and orbital computed tomography. On this clonotype: Its antigen is not identified.

The source is a woman aged 45-60 years with Graves' hyperthyroidism. Sequencing was carried out using blood. The V call is TRBV24-1, the J call TRBJ1-5; D is perhaps TRBD1 (5 bases). This chain's CDR3 is CATSDFRGYQPQHF. DNA of the CDR3: TGTGCCACCAGTGATTTTAGGGGATACCAGCCCCAGCATTTT.